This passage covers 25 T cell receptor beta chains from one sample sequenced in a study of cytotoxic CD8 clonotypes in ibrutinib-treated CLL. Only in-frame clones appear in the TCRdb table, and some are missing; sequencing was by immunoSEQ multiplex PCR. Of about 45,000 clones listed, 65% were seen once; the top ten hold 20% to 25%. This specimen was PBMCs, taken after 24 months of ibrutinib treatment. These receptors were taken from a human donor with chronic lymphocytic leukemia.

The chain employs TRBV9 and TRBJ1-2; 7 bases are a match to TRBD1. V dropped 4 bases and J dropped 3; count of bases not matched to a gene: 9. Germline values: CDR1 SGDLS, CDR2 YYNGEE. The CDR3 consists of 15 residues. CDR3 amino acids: CASSPWDRHHYGYTF. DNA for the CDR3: TGTGCCAGCAGCCCGTGGGACAGACATCACTATGGCTACACCTTC.

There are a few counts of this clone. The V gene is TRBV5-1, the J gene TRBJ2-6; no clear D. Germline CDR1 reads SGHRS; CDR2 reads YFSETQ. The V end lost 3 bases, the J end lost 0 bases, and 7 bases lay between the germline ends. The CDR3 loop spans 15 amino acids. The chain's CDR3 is CASSWSSSGANVLTF. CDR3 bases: TGCGCCAGCAGCTGGAGCTCCTCTGGGGCCAACGTCCTGACTTTC.

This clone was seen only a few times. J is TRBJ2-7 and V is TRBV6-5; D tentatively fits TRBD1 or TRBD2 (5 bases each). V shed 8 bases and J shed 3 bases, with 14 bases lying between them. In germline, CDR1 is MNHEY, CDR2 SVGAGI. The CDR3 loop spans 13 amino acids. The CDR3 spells CASGRDLNYEQYF. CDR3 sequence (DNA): TGTGCCAGCGGTCGGGACCTCAACTACGAGCAGTACTTC.

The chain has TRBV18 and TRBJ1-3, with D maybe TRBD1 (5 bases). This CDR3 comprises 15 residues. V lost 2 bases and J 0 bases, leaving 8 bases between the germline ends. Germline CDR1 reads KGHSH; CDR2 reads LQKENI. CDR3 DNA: TGTGCCAGCTCACCAGAGGGGTACTCTGGAAACACCATATATTTT. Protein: CASSPEGYSGNTIYF.

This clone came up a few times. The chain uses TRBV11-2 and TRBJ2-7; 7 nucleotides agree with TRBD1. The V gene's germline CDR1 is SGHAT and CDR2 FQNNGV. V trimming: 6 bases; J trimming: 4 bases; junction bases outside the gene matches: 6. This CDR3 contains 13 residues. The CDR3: CASRGTASYEQYF. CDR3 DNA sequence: TGTGCCAGCAGAGGGACAGCCTCTTACGAGCAGTACTTC.

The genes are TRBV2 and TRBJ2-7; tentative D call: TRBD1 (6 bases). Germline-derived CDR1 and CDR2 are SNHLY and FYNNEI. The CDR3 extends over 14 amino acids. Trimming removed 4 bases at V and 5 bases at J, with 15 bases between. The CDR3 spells CASSAGTYQDEQYF. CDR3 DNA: TGTGCCAGCAGTGCCGGGACATACCAGGACGAGCAGTACTTC. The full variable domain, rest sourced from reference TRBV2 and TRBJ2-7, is EPEVTQTPSHQVTQMGQEVILRCVPISNHLYFYWYRQILGQKVEFLVSFYNNEISEKSEIFDDQFSVERPDGSNFTLKIRSTKLEDSAMYFCASSAGTYQDEQYFGPGTRLTVT.

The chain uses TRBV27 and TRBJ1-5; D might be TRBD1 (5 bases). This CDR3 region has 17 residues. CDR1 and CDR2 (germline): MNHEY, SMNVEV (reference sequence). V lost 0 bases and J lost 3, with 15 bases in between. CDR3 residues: CASSLSWGDPFNQPQHF. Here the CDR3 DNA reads TGTGCCAGCAGTTTATCCTGGGGGGATCCCTTCAATCAGCCCCAGCATTTT.

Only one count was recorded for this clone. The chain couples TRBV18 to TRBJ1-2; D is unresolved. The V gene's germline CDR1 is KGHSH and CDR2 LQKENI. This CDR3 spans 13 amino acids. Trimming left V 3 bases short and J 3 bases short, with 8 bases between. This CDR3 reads CASSPVEDYGYTF. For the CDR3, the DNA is TGTGCCAGCTCACCTGTGGAGGACTATGGCTACACCTTC.

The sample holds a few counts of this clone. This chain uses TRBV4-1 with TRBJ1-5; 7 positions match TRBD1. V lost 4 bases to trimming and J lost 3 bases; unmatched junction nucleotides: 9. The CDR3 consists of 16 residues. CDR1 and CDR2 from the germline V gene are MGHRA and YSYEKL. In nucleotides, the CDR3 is TGCGCCAGCAGCCTGCTAGGGGACAGACTCAATCAGCCCCAGCATTTT. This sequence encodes CASSLLGDRLNQPQHF.

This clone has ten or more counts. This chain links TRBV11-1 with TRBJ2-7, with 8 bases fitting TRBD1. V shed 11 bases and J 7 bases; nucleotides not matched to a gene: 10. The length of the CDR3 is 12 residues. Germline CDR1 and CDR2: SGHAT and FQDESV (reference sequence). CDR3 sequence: CAPRGQGKEQYF. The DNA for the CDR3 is TGTGCCCCCAGGGGGCAGGGCAAAGAGCAGTACTTC.

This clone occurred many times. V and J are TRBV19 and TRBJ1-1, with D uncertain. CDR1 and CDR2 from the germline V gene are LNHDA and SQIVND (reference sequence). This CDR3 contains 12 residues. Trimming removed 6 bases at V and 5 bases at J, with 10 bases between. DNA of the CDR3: TGTGCCAGTAGCCCCAGGCCGACTGAAGCTTTCTTT. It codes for CASSPRPTEAFF.

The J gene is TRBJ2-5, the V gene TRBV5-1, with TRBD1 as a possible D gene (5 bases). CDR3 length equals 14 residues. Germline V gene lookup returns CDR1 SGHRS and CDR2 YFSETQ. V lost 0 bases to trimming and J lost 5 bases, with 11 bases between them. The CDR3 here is CASSLEGARETQYF. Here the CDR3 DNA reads TGCGCCAGCAGCTTGGAAGGGGCGCGGGAGACCCAGTACTTC.

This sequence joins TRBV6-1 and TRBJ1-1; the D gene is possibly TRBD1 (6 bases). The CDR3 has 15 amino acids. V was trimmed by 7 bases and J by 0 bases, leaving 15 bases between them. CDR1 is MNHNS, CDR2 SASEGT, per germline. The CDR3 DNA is TGTGCCAGCAAATTTAAGGGGGACATGAACACTGAAGCTTTCTTT. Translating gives CASKFKGDMNTEAFF.

CDR3 coding DNA: TGCAGTGCCTCCCGACAAGAGACCCAGTACTTC. The encoded protein is CSASRQETQYF. V is TRBV20-1 and J is TRBJ2-5, with no clear D. The V and J ends lost 6 bases and 2 bases respectively, with 7 bases between them. The CDR3 loop spans 11 amino acids. In germline, CDR1 is DFQATT, CDR2 SNEGSKA (reference sequence).

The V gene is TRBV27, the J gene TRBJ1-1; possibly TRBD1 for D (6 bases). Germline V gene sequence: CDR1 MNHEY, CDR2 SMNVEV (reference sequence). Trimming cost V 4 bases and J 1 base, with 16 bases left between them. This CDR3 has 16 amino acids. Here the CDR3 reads CASSSTTGPRNTEAFF. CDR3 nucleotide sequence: TGTGCCAGCAGTTCAACAACAGGGCCGAGGAACACTGAAGCTTTCTTT.

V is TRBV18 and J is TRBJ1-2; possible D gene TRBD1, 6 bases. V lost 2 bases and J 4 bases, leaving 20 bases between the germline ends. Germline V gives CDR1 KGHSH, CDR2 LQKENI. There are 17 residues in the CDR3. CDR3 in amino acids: CASSPLPVLRGGYGYTF. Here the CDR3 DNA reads TGTGCCAGCTCACCATTACCCGTTCTCAGGGGTGGCTATGGCTACACCTTC. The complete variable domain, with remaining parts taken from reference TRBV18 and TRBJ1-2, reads NAGVMQNPRHLVRRRGQEARLRCSPMKGHSHVYWYRQLPEEGLKFMVYLQKENIIDESGMPKERFSAEFPKEGPSILRIQQVVRGDSAAYFCASSPLPVLRGGYGYTFGSGTRLTVV.

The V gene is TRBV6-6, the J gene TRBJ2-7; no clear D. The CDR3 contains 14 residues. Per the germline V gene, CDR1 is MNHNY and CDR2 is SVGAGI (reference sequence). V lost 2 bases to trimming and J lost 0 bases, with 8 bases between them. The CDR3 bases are TGTGCCAGCAGTTACGGGCAGCTCTCCTACGAGCAGTACTTC. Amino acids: CASSYGQLSYEQYF.

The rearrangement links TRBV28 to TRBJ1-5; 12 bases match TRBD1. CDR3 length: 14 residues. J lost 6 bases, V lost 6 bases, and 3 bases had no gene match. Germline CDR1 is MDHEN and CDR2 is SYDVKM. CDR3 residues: CASSRDRGLQPQHF. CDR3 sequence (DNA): TGTGCCAGCAGCCGGGACAGGGGGCTTCAGCCCCAGCATTTT.

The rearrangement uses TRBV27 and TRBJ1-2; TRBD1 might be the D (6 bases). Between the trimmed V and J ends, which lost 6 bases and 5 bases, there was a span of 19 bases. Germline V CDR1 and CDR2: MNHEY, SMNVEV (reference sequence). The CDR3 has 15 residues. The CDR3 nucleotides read TGTGCCAGCAGCCAAGGACAGCGTCCCGAGTATGGCTACACCTTC. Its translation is CASSQGQRPEYGYTF.

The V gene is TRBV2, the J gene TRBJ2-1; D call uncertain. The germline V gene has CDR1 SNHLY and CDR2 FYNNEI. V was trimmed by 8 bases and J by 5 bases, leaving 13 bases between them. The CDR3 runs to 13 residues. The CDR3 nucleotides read TGTGCCAGCGCTGAACATTTTGACAATGAGCAGTTCTTC. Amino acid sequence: CASAEHFDNEQFF. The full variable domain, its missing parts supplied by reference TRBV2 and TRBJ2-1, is EPEVTQTPSHQVTQMGQEVILRCVPISNHLYFYWYRQILGQKVEFLVSFYNNEISEKSEIFDDQFSVERPDGSNFTLKIRSTKLEDSAMYFCASAEHFDNEQFFGPGTRLTVL.

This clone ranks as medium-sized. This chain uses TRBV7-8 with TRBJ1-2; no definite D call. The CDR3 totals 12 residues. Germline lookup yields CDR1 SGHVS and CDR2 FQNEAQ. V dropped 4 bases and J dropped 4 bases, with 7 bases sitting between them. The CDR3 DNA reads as TGTGCCAGCAGCTCGGGGATCTATGGCTACACCTTC. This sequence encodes CASSSGIYGYTF.

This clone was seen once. The CDR3 here is CATGSPPEGNTIYF. For the CDR3, the DNA is TGTGCCACCGGGTCCCCTCCGGAGGGAAACACCATATATTTT. The chain links TRBV6-5 to TRBJ1-3; unclear D gene. Germline lookup yields CDR1 MNHEY and CDR2 SVGAGI. Trimming removed 10 bases at V and 4 bases at J, with 17 bases between. The CDR3 is 14 amino acids.

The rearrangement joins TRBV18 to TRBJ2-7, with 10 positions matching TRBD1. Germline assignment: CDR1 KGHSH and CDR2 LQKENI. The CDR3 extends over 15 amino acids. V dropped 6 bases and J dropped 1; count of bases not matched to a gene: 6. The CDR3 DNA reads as TGTGCCAGCTCCCTTCGACAGGGGGCGTCCTACGAGCAGTACTTC. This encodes CASSLRQGASYEQYF.

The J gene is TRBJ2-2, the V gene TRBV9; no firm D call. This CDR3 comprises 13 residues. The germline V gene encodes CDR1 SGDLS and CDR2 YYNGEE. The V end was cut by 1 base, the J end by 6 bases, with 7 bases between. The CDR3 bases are TGTGCCAGCAGCGTACTCTCAGCCGGGGAGCTGTTTTTT. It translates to CASSVLSAGELFF.

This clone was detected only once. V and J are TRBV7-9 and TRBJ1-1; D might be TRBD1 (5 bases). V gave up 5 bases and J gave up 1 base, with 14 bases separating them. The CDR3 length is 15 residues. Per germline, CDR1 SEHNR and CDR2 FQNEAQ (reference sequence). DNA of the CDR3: TGTGCCAGCAGCCACACCGGGGGAGGGAACACTGAAGCTTTCTTT. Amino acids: CASSHTGGGNTEAFF.